These T cell receptor beta chains were read from a single sample in a study of blood T cells in healthy people across ages. TCRdb re-called the 5' RACE reads with MiXCR, one entry per CDR3 protein. This table has approximately 800,000 distinct CDR3 sequences, roughly 60% appearing once. The sequenced sample was blood. These receptors all stem from a man in his thirties or forties in good health. Both conserved end residues are part of each CDR3. A D gene is named only where the DNA matches it firmly. Clone size is given for some rows only: seen once, a few or many times, or a class if the clone is expanded.

CDR3aa	CDR3nt	v_gene	d_gene	abundance	j_gene
CASSSTSGEPQHF	TGTGCCAGCAGCTCTACCTCAGGGGAGCCCCAGCATTTT	TRBV7-2	-	-	TRBJ1-5
CASRDRPYNEQFF	TGTGCCAGCCGGGACCGACCCTACAATGAGCAGTTCTTC	TRBV6-5	-	once	TRBJ2-1
CASSLMAAATNEKLFF	TGTGCCAGCAGCTTAATGGCAGCTGCAACTAATGAAAAACTGTTTTTT	TRBV7-2	-	many	TRBJ1-4
CASSFGKSSTDTQYF	TGTGCCAGCAGCTTCGGGAAATCGTCCACAGATACGCAGTATTTT	TRBV11-2	-	-	TRBJ2-3
CASSLSGTSGETQYF	TGTGCCAGCAGCTTATCCGGGACTAGCGGCGAGACCCAGTACTTC	TRBV7-3	TRBD2	few	TRBJ2-5
CASTPEGGQETQYF	TGTGCCAGCACCCCCGAGGGAGGCCAAGAGACCCAGTACTTC	TRBV7-2	-	-	TRBJ2-5
CASSQGAGRNQPQHF	TGTGCCAGCAGCCAAGGCGCGGGGCGTAATCAGCCCCAGCATTTT	TRBV6-1	-	few	TRBJ1-5
CASSLRDTGGEPPLHF	TGTGCCAGCAGTTTAAGGGACACCGGGGGGGAACCACCCCTCCACTTT	TRBV12-3/TRBV12-4	-	-	TRBJ1-6
CASSPMQGANSPLHF	TGTGCCAGCAGCCCTATGCAGGGGGCTAATTCACCCCTCCACTTT	TRBV7-2	TRBD1	-	TRBJ1-6
CASSYLNEQYF	TGTGCCAGCAGTTACCTCAATGAGCAGTACTTC	TRBV6-5	-	-	TRBJ2-7
CASSKPQARSSYNEQFF	TGTGCCAGCAGTAAACCCCAGGCCCGGAGCTCCTACAATGAGCAGTTCTTC	TRBV28	-	-	TRBJ2-1
CSARFPGTGYEQYF	TGCAGTGCTAGGTTTCCCGGGACTGGCTACGAGCAGTACTTC	TRBV20-1	-	-	TRBJ2-7
CASSRDYTYNEQFF	TGTGCCAGCAGTCGGGACTATACCTACAATGAGCAGTTCTTC	TRBV12-3/TRBV12-4	TRBD2	few	TRBJ2-1
CASSARLAGNTDTQYF	TGTGCCAGCAGTGCCCGACTAGCGGGGAACACAGATACGCAGTATTTT	TRBV6-6	TRBD2	-	TRBJ2-3
CASSYPGFDQPQHF	TGTGCCAGCAGTTACCCAGGATTTGATCAGCCCCAGCATTTT	TRBV6-6	-	few	TRBJ1-5
CATSDHRGPGANVLTF	TGTGCCACCAGTGACCACAGGGGGCCCGGGGCCAACGTCCTGACTTTC	TRBV24-1	TRBD1	few	TRBJ2-6
CSARVQGTRETQYF	TGCAGTGCTAGAGTTCAGGGGACCCGGGAGACCCAGTACTTC	TRBV20-1	-	-	TRBJ2-5
CSANGPTYEKLFF	TGCAGTGCTAATGGTCCAACGTATGAAAAACTGTTTTTT	TRBV20-1	-	-	TRBJ1-4
CASSPGSMEAEMQPQHF	TGTGCCAGCAGCCCTGGATCGATGGAGGCCGAAATGCAGCCCCAGCATTTT	TRBV27	-	-	TRBJ1-5
CASSQESSVPTDTQYF	TGCGCCAGCAGCCAAGAATCTAGCGTACCCACAGATACGCAGTATTTT	TRBV4-1	-	-	TRBJ2-3
CASSQGPGAYPPEQFF	TGTGCCAGCAGCCAAGGGCCAGGGGCGTATCCGCCTGAGCAGTTCTTC	TRBV4-2	-	-	TRBJ2-1
CASSFLAGGNEQYF	TGTGCCAGCAGCTTCCTAGCGGGGGGCAATGAGCAGTACTTC	TRBV7-9	TRBD2	-	TRBJ2-5